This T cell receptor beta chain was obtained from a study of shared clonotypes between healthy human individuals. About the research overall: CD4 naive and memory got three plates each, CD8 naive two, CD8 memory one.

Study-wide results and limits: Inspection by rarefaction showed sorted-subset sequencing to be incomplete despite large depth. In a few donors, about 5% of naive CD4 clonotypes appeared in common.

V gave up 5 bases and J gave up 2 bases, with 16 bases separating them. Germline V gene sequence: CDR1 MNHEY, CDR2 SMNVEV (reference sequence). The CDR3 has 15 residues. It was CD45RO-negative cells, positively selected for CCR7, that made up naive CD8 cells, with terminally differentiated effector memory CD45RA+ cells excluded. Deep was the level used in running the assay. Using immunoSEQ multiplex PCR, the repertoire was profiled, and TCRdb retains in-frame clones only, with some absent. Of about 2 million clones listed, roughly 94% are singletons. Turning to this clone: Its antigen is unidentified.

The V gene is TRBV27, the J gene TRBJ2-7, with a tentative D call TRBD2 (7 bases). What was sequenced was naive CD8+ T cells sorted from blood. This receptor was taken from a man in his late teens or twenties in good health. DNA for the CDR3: TGTGCCAGCAGTGCAGGGGCGGGGGAAGCCTACGAGCAGTACTTC. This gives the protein CASSAGAGEAYEQYF.